These 3 T cell receptor beta chains were sequenced from one sample in a study of shared clonotypes between healthy human individuals. Profiling relied on immunoSEQ multiplex PCR, and the TCRdb table lists in-frame clones only, not all of them. The sample yields more than 550,000 clones, 90% seen once. The sample consisted of memory CD8+ T cells from PBMCs. The sample's subset: CD45RO+ cells pooled with CCR7-negative TemRA cells. Source of these receptors: a man between 18 and 35 years old in good health. Some clones in this sample may be carry-over from other donors' samples.

This clone was counted a few times. This CDR3 is CASSLQRYGYTF. The CDR3, as DNA: TGTGCCAGCAGCTTACAGCGCTATGGCTACACCTTC. The rearrangement links TRBV7-9 to TRBJ1-2; D unclear. Germline values: CDR1 SEHNR, CDR2 FQNEAQ (reference sequence). V lost 2 bases and J 4 bases, leaving 5 bases between the germline ends. The CDR3 sequence is 12 residues long.

The rearrangement joins TRBV29-1 to TRBJ2-7; unclear D gene. Trimming stripped 8 bases from V and 9 bases from J, with 17 bases between. CDR1 is SQVTM and CDR2 is ANQGSEA in the germline V gene. The CDR3 has 11 amino acids. In DNA, the CDR3 is TGCAGCTTGGGGTCACGGACCGGGCAGTACTTC. Protein: CSLGSRTGQYF.

This clone was seen only a few times. V is TRBV13 and J is TRBJ1-2, with unresolved D. Germline V CDR1 and CDR2: PRHDT, FYEKMQ (reference sequence). Trimming took 5 bases from V and 8 from J, leaving 6 bases between them. CDR3 length equals 10 residues. CDR3 sequence (DNA): TGTGCCAGCAGCAAGAGAGGCTACACCTTC. Translating gives CASSKRGYTF.